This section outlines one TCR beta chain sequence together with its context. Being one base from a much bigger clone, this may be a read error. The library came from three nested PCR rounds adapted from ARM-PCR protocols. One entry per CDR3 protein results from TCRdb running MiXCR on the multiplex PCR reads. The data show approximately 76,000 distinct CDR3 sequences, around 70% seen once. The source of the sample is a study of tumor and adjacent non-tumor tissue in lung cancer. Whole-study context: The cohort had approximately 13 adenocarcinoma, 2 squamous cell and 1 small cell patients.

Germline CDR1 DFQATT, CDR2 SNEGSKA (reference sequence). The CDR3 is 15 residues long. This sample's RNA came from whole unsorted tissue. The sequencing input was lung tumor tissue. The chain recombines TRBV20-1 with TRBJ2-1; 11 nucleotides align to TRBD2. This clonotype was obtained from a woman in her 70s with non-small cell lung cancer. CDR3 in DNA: TGCAGTACTAGTCCCCTAGCGGGAGGTGACAATGAGCAGTTCTTC. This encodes CSTSPLAGGDNEQFF.